The 4 T cell receptor beta chains listed next were all sequenced from one sample in a study of T cell changes during pregnancy in multiple sclerosis. This table comes from immunoSEQ multiplex PCR, and its TCRdb copy is limited to in-frame clones, with some not included. The repertoire holds 80,000 or so clones, with around 94% as singletons. This specimen was peripheral blood, taken in the second trimester of pregnancy. These receptors came from a female donor in good health, enrolled as a control in a pregnancy study.

The V and J genes are TRBV10-2 and TRBJ2-4; D might be TRBD1 (5 bases). The V gene lost 6 bases and the J gene lost 12 bases, with 12 bases spanning the gap. This CDR3 is built from 11 residues. Germline CDR1 reads WSHSY; CDR2 reads SAAADI. CDR3 in amino acids: CASRTGAAQYF. CDR3 nucleotide sequence: TGCGCCAGCAGGACTGGGGCGGCTCAGTACTTC.

V and J are TRBV30 and TRBJ2-3; possibly TRBD1 for D (6 bases). Between the trimmed V and J ends, which lost 1 base and 3 bases, there was a span of 14 bases. CDR3 length: 15 residues. CDR1 and CDR2 (germline): GTSNPN, SVGIG (reference sequence). The CDR3 sequence is CAWSEGVQGTDTQYF. DNA of the CDR3: TGTGCCTGGAGTGAGGGGGTACAGGGAACAGATACGCAGTATTTT.

This sequence joins TRBV11-3 and TRBJ2-5; 10 bases map to TRBD2. The CDR3 loop spans 18 amino acids. The V gene's germline CDR1 is SGHNT and CDR2 YENEEA. V shed 5 bases, J shed 5 bases, and the junction held 17 bases outside the gene matches. CDR3 in amino acids: CASSTRPFWTSGGETQYF. The CDR3 DNA is TGTGCCAGCAGCACCCGACCCTTTTGGACTAGCGGAGGGGAGACCCAGTACTTC.

Written as DNA, the CDR3 is TGCGCCAGCAGCCACCTATTGACAGCGAACACTGAAGCTTTCTTT. This translates into CASSHLLTANTEAFF. The V call is TRBV4-1, the J call TRBJ1-1; TRBD1 is a possible D gene (5 bases). The CDR3 loop spans 15 amino acids. Trimming pared 3 bases from V and 1 base from J, leaving 12 bases between. Germline CDR1 MGHRA, CDR2 YSYEKL.